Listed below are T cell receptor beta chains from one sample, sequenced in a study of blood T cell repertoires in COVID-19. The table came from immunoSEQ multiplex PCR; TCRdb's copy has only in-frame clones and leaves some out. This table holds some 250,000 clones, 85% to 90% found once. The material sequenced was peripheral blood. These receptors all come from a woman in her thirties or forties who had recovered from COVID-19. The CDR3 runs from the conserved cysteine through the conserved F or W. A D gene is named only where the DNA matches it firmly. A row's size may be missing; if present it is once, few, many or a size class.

CDR3 DNA: TGCGCCAGCAGCCCTGCGCGCGGCGCGGGGGACGTCCTGACTTTC
CDR3 protein: CASSPARGAGDVLTF
D gene: TRBD2
J gene: TRBJ2-6
clone size: NA
V gene: TRBV4-3

CDR3 DNA: TGTGCCAGCAGACCCGGGACAGGCGAGCAGTACTTC
CDR3 protein: CASRPGTGEQYF
D gene: TRBD1
J gene: TRBJ2-7
clone size: NA
V gene: TRBV6-4

CDR3 DNA: TGTGCCATCAGTGCGAGCTCTGGAAACACCATATATTTT
CDR3 protein: CAISASSGNTIYF
D gene: NA
J gene: TRBJ1-3
clone size: NA
V gene: TRBV10-3

CDR3 DNA: TGCGCCAGCAGCCTAGACCACTATGGCTACACCTTC
CDR3 protein: CASSLDHYGYTF
D gene: NA
J gene: TRBJ1-2
clone size: NA
V gene: TRBV5-1

CDR3 DNA: TGTGCCAGCAGCACCCCCGGGACTAGCAGCGACAATGAGCAGTTCTTC
CDR3 protein: CASSTPGTSSDNEQFF
D gene: TRBD2
J gene: TRBJ2-1
clone size: once
V gene: TRBV5-6

CDR3 DNA: TGTGCCAGCACCTCCGGAACTCGGGACTATGGCTACACCTTC
CDR3 protein: CASTSGTRDYGYTF
D gene: NA
J gene: TRBJ1-2
clone size: NA
V gene: TRBV7-9

CDR3 DNA: TGTGCCACCAGCAGAGGCCTGGCGGGGAGCGCCTATAATTCACCCCTCCACTTT
CDR3 protein: CATSRGLAGSAYNSPLHF
D gene: NA
J gene: TRBJ1-6
clone size: NA
V gene: TRBV15

CDR3 DNA: TGTGCCAGCAGTCCCATCGGACAGGGGGCACATCAGCCCCAGCATTTT
CDR3 protein: CASSPIGQGAHQPQHF
D gene: TRBD1
J gene: TRBJ1-5
clone size: NA
V gene: TRBV5-5

CDR3 DNA: TGTGCCAGCACCCAGCGGACTATCGTCGAGCAGTACTTC
CDR3 protein: CASTQRTIVEQYF
D gene: NA
J gene: TRBJ2-7
clone size: few
V gene: TRBV5-6

CDR3 DNA: TGTGCCAGCACCTCGTGGGGGCCCGGGGAGCTGTTTTTT
CDR3 protein: CASTSWGPGELFF
D gene: NA
J gene: TRBJ2-2
clone size: once
V gene: TRBV7-2

CDR3 DNA: TGTGCCAGCAGTTCACGGGAGGCTTTCTTT
CDR3 protein: CASSSREAFF
D gene: NA
J gene: TRBJ1-1
clone size: NA
V gene: TRBV28

CDR3 DNA: TGTGCCAGCAGTTACTTAGCGGGAGCCCAACCCTACGAGCAGTACTTC
CDR3 protein: CASSYLAGAQPYEQYF
D gene: TRBD2
J gene: TRBJ2-7
clone size: NA
V gene: TRBV6-5

CDR3 DNA: TGTGCCAGCAGTTATTCCAGCTCCTACGAGCAGTACTTC
CDR3 protein: CASSYSSSYEQYF
D gene: NA
J gene: TRBJ2-7
clone size: NA
V gene: TRBV6-5

CDR3 DNA: TGTGCCAGCAGTGCCCTCGGGACTAGCGGGATCGGCAATGAGCAGTTCTTC
CDR3 protein: CASSALGTSGIGNEQFF
D gene: TRBD2
J gene: TRBJ2-1
clone size: NA
V gene: TRBV27